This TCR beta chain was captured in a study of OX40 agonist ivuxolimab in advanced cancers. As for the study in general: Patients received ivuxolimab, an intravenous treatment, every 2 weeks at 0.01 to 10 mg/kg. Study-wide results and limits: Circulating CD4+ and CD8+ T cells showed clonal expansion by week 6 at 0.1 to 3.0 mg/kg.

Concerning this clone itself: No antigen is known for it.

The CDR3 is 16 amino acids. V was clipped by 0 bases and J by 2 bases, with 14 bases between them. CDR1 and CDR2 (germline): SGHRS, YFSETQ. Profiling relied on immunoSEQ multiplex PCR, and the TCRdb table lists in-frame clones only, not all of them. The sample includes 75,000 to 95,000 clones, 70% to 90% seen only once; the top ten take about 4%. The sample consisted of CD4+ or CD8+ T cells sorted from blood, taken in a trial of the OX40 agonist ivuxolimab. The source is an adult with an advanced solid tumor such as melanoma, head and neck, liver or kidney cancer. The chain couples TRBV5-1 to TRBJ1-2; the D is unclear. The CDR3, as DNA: TGCGCCAGCAGCTTGGGGCCCCTTGTCGGCAACTATGGCTACACCTTC. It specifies CASSLGPLVGNYGYTF. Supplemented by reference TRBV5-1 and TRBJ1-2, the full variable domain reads KAGVTQTPRYLIKTRGQQVTLSCSPISGHRSVSWYQQTPGQGLQFLFEYFSETQRNKGNFPGRFSGRQFSNSRSEMNVSTLELGDSALYLCASSLGPLVGNYGYTFGSGTRLTVV.